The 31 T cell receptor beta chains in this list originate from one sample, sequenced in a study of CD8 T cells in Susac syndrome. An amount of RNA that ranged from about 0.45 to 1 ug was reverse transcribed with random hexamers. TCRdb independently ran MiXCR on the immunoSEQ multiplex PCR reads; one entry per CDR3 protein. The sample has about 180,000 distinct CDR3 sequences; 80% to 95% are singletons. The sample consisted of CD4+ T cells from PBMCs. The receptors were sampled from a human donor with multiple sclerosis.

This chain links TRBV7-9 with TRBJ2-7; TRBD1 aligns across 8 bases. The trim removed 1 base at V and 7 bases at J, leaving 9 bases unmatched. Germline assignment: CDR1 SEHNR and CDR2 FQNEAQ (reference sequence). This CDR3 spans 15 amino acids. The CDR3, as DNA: TGTGCCAGCAGCTTAGTTGGCAGGGGGCCTACAGAGCAGTACTTC. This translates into CASSLVGRGPTEQYF.

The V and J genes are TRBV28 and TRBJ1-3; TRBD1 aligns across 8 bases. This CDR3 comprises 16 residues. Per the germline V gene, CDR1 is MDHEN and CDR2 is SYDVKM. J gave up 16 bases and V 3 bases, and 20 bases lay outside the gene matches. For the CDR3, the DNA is TGTGCCAGCAGTTTCGACCAGGGACAGGCGACCGGCCTCCTCTATTTT. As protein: CASSFDQGQATGLLYF.

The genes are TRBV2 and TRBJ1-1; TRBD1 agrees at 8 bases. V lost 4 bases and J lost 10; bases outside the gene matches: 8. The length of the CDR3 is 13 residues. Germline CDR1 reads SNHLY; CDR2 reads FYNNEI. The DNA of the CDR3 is TGTGCCAGCAGTGGGGAACAGGGGACAGGAGCTTTCTTT. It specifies CASSGEQGTGAFF. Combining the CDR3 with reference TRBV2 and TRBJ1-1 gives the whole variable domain EPEVTQTPSHQVTQMGQEVILRCVPISNHLYFYWYRQILGQKVEFLVSFYNNEISEKSEIFDDQFSVERPDGSNFTLKIRSTKLEDSAMYFCASSGEQGTGAFFGQGTRLTVV.

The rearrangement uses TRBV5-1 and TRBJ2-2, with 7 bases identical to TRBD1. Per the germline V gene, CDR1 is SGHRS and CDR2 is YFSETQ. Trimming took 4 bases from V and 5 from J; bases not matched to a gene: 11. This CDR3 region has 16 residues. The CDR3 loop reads CASSITGALGTGELFF. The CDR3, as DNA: TGCGCCAGCAGCATCACAGGGGCCCTGGGGACCGGGGAGCTGTTTTTT.

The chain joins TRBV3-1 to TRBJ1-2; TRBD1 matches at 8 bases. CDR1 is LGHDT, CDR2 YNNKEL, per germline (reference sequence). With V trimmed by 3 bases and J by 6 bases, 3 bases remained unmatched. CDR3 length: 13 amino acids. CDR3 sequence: CASSHTTGDGYTF. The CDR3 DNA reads TGTGCCAGCAGCCACACGACAGGGGATGGCTACACCTTC.

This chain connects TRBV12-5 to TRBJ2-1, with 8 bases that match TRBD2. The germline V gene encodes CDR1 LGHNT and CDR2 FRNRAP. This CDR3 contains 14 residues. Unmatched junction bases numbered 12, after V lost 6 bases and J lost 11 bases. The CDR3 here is CASGPGGPSPKQFF. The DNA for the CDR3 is TGTGCTAGTGGCCCGGGAGGGCCTTCTCCTAAGCAGTTCTTC.

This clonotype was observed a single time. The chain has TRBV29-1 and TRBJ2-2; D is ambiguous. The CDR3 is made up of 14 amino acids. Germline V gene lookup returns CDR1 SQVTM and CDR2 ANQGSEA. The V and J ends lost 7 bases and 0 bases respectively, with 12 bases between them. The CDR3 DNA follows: TGCAGCGGAAGGTTGGGTTCGAACACCGGGGAGCTGTTTTTT. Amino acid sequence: CSGRLGSNTGELFF.

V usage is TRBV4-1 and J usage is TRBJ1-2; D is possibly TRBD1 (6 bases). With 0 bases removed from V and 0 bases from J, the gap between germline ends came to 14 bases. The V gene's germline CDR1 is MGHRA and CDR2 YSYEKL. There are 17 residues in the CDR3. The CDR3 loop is CASSQDRTDTANYGYTF. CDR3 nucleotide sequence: TGCGCCAGCAGCCAAGATAGGACAGACACCGCTAACTATGGCTACACCTTC.

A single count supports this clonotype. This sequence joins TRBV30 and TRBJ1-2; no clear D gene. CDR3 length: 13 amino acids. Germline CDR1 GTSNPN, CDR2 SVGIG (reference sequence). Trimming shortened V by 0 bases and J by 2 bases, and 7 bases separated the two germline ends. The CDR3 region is CAWSVRRNYGYTF. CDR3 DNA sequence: TGTGCCTGGAGTGTAAGGCGGAACTATGGCTACACCTTC. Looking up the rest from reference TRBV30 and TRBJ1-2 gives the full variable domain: SQTIHQWPATLVQPVGSPLSLECTVEGTSNPNLYWYRQAAGRGLQLLFYSVGIGQISSEVPQNLSASRPQDRQFILSSKKLLLSDSGFYLCAWSVRRNYGYTFGSGTRLTVV.

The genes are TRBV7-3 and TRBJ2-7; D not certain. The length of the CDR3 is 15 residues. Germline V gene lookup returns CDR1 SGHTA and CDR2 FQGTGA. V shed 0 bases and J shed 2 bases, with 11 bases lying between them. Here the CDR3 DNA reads TGTGCCAGCAGCTTAACGGTAGGCATGACCTACGAGCAGTACTTC. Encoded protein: CASSLTVGMTYEQYF.

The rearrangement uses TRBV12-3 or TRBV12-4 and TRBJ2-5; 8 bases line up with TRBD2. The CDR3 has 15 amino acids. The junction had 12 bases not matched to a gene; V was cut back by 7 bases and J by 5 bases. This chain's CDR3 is CASTLQGPGGETQYF. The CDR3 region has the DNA TGTGCCAGCACCCTCCAGGGACCGGGGGGGGAGACCCAGTACTTC.

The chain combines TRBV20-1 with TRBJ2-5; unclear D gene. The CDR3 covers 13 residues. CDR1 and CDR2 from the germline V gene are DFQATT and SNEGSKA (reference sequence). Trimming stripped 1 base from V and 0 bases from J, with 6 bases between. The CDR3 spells CSARGVDQETQYF. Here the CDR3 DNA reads TGCAGTGCTAGAGGAGTGGACCAAGAGACCCAGTACTTC.

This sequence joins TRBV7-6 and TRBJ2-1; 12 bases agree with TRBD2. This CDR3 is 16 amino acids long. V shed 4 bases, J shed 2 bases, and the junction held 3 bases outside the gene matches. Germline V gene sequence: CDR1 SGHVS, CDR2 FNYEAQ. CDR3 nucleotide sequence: TGTGCCAGCAGCTCCCGACTAGCGGGAGCCTACAATGAGCAGTTCTTC. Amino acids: CASSSRLAGAYNEQFF.

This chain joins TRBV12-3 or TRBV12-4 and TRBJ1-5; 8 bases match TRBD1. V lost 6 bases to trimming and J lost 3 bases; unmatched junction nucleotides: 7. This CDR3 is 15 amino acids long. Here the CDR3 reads CASRTGTGANQPQHF. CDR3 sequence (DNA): TGTGCCAGCAGAACCGGGACAGGCGCCAATCAGCCCCAGCATTTT.

The CDR3: CASSLSQINYGYTF. The DNA for the CDR3 is TGTGCCAGCAGCTTAAGTCAGATTAACTATGGCTACACCTTC. This rearrangement joins TRBV7-9 to TRBJ1-2; unclear D gene. V gave up 2 bases and J gave up 1 base, with 8 bases separating them. CDR3 length: 14 amino acids. Germline CDR1 reads SEHNR; CDR2 reads FQNEAQ (reference sequence).

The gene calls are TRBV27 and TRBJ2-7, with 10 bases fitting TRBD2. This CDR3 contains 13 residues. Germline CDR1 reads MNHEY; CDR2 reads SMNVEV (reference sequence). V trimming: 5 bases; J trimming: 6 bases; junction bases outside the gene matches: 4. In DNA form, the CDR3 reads TGTGCCAGCAGTCCGGGACTAGCGATCGAGCAGTACTTC. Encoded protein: CASSPGLAIEQYF.

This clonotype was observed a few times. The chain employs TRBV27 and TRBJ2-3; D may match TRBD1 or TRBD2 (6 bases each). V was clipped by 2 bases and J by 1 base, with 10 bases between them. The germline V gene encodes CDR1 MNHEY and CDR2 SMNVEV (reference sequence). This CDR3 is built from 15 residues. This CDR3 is CASSLKGGRTDTQYF. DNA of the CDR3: TGTGCCAGCAGTTTAAAAGGGGGGCGCACAGATACGCAGTATTTT.

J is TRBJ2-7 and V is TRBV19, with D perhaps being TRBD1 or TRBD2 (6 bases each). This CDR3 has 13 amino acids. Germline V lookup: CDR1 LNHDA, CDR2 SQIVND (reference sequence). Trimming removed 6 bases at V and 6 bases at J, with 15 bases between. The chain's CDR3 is CASRLKGGVEQYF. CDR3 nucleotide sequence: TGTGCCAGTAGACTCAAGGGGGGAGTCGAGCAGTACTTC.

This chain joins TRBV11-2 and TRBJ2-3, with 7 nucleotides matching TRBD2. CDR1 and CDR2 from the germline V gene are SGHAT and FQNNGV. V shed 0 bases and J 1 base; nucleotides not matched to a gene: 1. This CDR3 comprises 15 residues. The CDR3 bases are TGTGCCAGCAGCTTAGATGGGAGGGGCACAGATACGCAGTATTTT. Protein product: CASSLDGRGTDTQYF.

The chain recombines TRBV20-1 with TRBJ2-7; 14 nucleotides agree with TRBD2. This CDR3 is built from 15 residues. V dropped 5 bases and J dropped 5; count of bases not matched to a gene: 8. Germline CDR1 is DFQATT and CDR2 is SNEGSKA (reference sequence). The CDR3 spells CSAPGLAGVDNEQYF. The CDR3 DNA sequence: TGCAGTGCTCCGGGACTAGCGGGGGTGGACAACGAGCAGTACTTC.

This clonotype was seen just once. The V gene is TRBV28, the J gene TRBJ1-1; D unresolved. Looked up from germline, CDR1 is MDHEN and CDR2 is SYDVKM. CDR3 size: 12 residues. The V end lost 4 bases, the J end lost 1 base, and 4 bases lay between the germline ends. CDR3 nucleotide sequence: TGTGCCAGCAGTTCAAAGAACACTGAAGCTTTCTTT. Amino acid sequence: CASSSKNTEAFF.

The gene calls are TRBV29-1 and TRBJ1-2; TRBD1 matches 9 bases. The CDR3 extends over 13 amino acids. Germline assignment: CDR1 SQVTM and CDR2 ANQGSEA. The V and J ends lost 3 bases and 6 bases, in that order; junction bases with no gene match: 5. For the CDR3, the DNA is TGCAGCGTTGACAGGGACAGGGCCCATGGCTACACCTTC. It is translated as CSVDRDRAHGYTF.

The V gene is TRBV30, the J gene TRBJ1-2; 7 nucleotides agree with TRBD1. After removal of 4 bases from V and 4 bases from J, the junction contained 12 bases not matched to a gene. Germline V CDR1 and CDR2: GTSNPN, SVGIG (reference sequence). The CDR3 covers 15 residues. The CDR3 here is CAWTRFTGQLYGYTF. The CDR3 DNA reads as TGTGCCTGGACCAGATTCACGGGACAGCTCTATGGCTACACCTTC. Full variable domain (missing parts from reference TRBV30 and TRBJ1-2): SQTIHQWPATLVQPVGSPLSLECTVEGTSNPNLYWYRQAAGRGLQLLFYSVGIGQISSEVPQNLSASRPQDRQFILSSKKLLLSDSGFYLCAWTRFTGQLYGYTFGSGTRLTVV.

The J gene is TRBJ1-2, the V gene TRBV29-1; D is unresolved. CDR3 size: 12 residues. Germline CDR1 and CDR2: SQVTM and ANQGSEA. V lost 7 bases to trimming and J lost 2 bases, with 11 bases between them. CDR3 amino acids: CSAAAVNYGYTF. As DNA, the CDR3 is TGCAGCGCCGCGGCGGTAAACTATGGCTACACCTTC.

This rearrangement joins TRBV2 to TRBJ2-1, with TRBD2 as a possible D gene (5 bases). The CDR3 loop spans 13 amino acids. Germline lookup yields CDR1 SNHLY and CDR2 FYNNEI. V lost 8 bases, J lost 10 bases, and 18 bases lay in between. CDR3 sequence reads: CASGQRYSGEQFF. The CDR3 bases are TGTGCCAGCGGTCAGCGGTACTCGGGGGAGCAGTTCTTC.

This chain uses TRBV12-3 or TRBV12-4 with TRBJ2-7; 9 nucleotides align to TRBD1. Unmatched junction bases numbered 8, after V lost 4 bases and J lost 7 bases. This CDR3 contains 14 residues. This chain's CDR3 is CASSSTGGPGEQYF. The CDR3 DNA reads TGTGCCAGCAGTTCTACAGGGGGCCCGGGGGAGCAGTACTTC.

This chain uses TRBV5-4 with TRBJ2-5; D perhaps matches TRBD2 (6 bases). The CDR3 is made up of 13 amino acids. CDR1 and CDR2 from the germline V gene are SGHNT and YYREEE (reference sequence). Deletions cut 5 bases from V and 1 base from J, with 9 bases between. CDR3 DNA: TGTGCCAGCAGACGCGGGATCCAAGAGACCCAGTACTTC. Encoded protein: CASRRGIQETQYF.

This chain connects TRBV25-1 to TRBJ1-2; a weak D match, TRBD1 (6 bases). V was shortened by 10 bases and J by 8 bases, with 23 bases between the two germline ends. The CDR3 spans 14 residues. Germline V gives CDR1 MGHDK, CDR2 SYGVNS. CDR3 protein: CATASDGGDMGYTF. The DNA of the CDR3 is TGTGCCACTGCCTCGGATGGCGGGGACATGGGCTACACCTTC.

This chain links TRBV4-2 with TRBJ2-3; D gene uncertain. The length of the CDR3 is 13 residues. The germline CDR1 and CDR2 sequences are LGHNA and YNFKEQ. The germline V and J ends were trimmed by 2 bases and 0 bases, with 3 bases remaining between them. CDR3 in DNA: TGTGCCAGCAGCCAACTTAGCACAGATACGCAGTATTTT. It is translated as CASSQLSTDTQYF.

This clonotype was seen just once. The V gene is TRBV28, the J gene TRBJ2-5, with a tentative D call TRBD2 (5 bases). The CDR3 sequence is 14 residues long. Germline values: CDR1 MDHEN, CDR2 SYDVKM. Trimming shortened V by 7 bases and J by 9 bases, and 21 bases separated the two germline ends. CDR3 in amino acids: CASTAGMRTGSQYF. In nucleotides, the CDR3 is TGTGCCAGCACCGCCGGGATGCGAACGGGGTCCCAGTACTTC.

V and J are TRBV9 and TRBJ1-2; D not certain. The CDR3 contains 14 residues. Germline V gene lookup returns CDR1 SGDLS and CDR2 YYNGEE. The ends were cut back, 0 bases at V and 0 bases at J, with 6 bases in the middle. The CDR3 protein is CASSVGVSNYGYTF. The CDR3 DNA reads TGTGCCAGCAGCGTAGGGGTCTCTAACTATGGCTACACCTTC. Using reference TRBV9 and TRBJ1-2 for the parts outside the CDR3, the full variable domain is DSGVTQTPKHLITATGQRVTLRCSPRSGDLSVYWYQQSLDQGLQFLIQYYNGEERAKGNILERFSAQQFPDLHSELNLSSLELGDSALYFCASSVGVSNYGYTFGSGTRLTVV.